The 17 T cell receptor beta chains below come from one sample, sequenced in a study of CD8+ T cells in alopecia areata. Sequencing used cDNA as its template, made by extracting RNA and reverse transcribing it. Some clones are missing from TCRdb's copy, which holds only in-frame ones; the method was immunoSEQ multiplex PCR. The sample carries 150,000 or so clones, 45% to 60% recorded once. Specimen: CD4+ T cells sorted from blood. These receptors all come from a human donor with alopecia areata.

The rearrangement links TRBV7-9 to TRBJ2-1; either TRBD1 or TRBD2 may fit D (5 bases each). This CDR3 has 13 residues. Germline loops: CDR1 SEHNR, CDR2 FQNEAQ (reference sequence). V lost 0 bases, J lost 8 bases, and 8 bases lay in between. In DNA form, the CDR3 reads TGTGCCAGCAGCTTAGCTATGGGGGATGAGCAGTTCTTC. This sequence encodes CASSLAMGDEQFF.

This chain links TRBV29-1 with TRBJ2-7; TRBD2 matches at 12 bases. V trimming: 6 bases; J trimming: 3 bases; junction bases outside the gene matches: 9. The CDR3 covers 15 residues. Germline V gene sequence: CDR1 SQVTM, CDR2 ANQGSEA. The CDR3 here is CSVAKTSGSLYEQYF. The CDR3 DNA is TGCAGCGTCGCAAAGACTAGCGGGAGTCTCTACGAGCAGTACTTC.

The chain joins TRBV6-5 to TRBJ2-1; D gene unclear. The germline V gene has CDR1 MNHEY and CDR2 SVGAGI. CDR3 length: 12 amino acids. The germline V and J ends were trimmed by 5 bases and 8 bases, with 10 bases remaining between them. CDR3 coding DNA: TGTGCCAGCAGTGAAGCACTCCATGAGCAGTTCTTC. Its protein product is CASSEALHEQFF.

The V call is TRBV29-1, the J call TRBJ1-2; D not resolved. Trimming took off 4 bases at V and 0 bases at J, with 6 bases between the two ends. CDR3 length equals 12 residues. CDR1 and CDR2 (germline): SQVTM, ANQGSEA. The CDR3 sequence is CSVGGANYGYTF. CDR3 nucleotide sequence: TGCAGCGTTGGTGGGGCTAACTATGGCTACACCTTC.

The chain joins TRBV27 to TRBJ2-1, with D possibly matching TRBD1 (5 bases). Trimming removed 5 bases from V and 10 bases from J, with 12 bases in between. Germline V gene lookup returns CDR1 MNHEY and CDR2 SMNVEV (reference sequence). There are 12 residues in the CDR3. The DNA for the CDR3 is TGTGCCAGCAGTAAAAGGGGATACGAGCAGTTCTTC. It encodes CASSKRGYEQFF.

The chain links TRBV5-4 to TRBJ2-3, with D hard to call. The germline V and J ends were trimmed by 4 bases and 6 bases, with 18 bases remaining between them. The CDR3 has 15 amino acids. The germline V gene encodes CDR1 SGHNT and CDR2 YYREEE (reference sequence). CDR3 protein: CASSKVGLVTDTQYF. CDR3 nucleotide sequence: TGTGCCAGCAGCAAAGTCGGGTTAGTCACGGATACGCAGTATTTT.

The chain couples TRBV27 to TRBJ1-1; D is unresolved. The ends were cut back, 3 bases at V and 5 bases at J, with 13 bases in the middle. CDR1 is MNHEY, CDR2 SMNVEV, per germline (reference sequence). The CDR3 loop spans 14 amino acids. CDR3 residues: CASSFGPAGTEAFF. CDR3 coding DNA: TGTGCCAGCAGTTTTGGGCCGGCGGGGACTGAAGCTTTCTTT.

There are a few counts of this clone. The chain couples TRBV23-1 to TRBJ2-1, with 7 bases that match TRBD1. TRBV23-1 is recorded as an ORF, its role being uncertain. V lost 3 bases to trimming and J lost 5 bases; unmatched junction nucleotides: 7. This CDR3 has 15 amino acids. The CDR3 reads CASSHDREWDNEQFF. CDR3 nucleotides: TGCGCCAGCAGTCATGACAGGGAATGGGACAATGAGCAGTTCTTC.

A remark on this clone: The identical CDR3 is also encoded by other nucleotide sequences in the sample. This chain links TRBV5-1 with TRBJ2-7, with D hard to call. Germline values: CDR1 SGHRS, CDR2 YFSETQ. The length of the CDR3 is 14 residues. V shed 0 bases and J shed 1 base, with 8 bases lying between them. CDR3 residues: CASSLASTSYEQYF. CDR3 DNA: TGCGCCAGCAGCTTGGCCTCCACTTCCTACGAGCAGTACTTC.

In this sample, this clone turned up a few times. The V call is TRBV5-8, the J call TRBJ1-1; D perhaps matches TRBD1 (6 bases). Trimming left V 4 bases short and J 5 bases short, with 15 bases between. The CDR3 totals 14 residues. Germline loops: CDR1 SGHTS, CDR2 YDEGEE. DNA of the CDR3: TGTGCCAGCAGCCAGAAGGGGGGCAGGACTGAAGCTTTCTTT. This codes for CASSQKGGRTEAFF.

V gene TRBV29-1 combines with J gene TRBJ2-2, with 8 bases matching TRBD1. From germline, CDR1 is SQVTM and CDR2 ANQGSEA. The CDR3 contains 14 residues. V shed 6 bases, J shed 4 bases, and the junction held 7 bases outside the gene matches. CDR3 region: CSVGTGPGTGELFF. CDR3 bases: TGCAGCGTCGGGACAGGTCCGGGCACCGGGGAGCTGTTTTTT.

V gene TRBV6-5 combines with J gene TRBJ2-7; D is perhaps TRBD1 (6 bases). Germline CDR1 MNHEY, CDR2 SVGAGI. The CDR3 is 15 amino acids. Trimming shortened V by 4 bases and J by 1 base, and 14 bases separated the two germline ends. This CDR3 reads CASSSGVQGSYEQYF. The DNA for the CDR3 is TGTGCCAGCAGTTCCGGAGTCCAGGGGTCCTACGAGCAGTACTTC.

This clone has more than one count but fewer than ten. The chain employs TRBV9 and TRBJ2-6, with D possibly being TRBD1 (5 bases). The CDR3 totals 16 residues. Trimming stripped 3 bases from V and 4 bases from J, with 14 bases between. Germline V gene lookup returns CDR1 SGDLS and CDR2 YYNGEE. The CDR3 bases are TGTGCCAGCAGCGCGAACAGGCGCCGCGGGGCCAACGTCCTGACTTTC. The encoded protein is CASSANRRRGANVLTF.

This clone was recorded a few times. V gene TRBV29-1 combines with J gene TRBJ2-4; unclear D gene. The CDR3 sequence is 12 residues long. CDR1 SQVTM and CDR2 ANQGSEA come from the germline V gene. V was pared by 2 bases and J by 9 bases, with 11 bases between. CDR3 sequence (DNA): TGCAGCGTTGAAAGCTCCGAACCCATTCAGTACTTC. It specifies CSVESSEPIQYF. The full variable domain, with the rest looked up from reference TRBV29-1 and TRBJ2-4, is SAVISQKPSRDICQRGTSLTIQCQVDSQVTMMFWYRQQPGQSLTLIATANQGSEATYESGFVIDKFPISRPNLTFSTLTVSNMSPEDSSIYLCSVESSEPIQYFGAGTRLSVL.

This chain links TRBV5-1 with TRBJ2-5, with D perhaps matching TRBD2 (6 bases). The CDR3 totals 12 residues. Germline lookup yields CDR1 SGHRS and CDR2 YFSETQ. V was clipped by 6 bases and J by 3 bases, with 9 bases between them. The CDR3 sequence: CASKAGKETQYF. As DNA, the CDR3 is TGCGCCAGCAAGGCGGGGAAAGAGACCCAGTACTTC.

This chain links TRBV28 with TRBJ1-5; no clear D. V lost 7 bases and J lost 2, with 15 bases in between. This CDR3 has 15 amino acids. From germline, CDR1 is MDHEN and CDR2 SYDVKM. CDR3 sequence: CASTITIPGNQPQHF. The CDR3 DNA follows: TGTGCCAGCACCATTACTATTCCTGGCAATCAGCCCCAGCATTTT.

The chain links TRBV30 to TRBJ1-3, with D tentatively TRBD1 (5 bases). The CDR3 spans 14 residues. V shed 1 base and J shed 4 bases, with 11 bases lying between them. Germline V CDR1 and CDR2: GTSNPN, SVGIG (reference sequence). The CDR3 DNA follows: TGTGCCTGGAGTGGCAGGGTGTTAGGAAACACCATATATTTT. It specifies CAWSGRVLGNTIYF.